The rows below give T cell receptor beta chains drawn from one sample of a study of vaccination and CD4 T cells after COVID-19. TCRdb fed the PCR reads into MiXCR, producing one record per CDR3 protein. The sample carries some 22,000 distinct CDR3 sequences, under 65% recorded once. Source: CD4+ T cells from blood, taken before SARS-CoV-2 vaccination. Source of these receptors: a human donor who had recovered from COVID-19. Each CDR3 is given with its conserved first and last residue. Each record gives: V gene, J gene, D gene, clone size, CDR3 protein, CDR3 DNA. A D gene is named only where the DNA matches it firmly. Size tells how often a clone was seen (once, few, many) or the class of an expanded clone, and some rows leave it out.

v_call: TRBV11-3; j_call: TRBJ2-7; d_call: NA; clone_size: NA; cdr3_aa: CASRIAFPYEQYF; cdr3_nt: TGTGCCAGTCGGATAGCCTTTCCTTACGAGCAGTACTTC
v_call: TRBV7-2; j_call: TRBJ1-5; d_call: NA; clone_size: NA; cdr3_aa: CASSPSGTSPQPQHF; cdr3_nt: TGTGCCAGCAGCCCCTCCGGGACATCCCCTCAGCCCCAGCATTTT
v_call: TRBV29-1; j_call: TRBJ2-3; d_call: NA; clone_size: NA; cdr3_aa: CSVENTGDTQYF; cdr3_nt: TGCAGCGTTGAGAACACTGGGGATACGCAGTATTTT
v_call: TRBV28; j_call: TRBJ2-3; d_call: NA; clone_size: few; cdr3_aa: CASSLAGIDTQYF; cdr3_nt: TGTGCCAGCAGTTTGGCAGGGATAGATACGCAGTATTTT
v_call: TRBV7-8; j_call: TRBJ1-2; d_call: NA; clone_size: NA; cdr3_aa: CASSLSGGVWYGYTF; cdr3_nt: TGTGCCAGCAGCTTATCGGGGGGCGTTTGGTATGGCTACACCTTC
v_call: TRBV20-1; j_call: TRBJ2-5; d_call: NA; clone_size: NA; cdr3_aa: CSARVSARGEETQYF; cdr3_nt: TGCAGTGCTAGAGTCTCGGCCAGGGGGGAAGAGACCCAGTACTTC
v_call: TRBV7-9; j_call: TRBJ2-1; d_call: TRBD1; clone_size: few; cdr3_aa: CASSPTGGAFYNEQFF; cdr3_nt: TGTGCCAGCAGCCCGACAGGGGGCGCGTTCTACAATGAGCAGTTCTTC
v_call: TRBV10-3; j_call: TRBJ2-3; d_call: NA; clone_size: few; cdr3_aa: CAISPGTSTDTQYF; cdr3_nt: TGTGCCATCAGCCCCGGGACTAGCACAGATACGCAGTATTTT
v_call: TRBV4-3; j_call: TRBJ1-6; d_call: NA; clone_size: NA; cdr3_aa: CASSQDLSPSPLHF; cdr3_nt: TGCGCCAGCAGCCAAGATCTATCTCCTTCACCCCTCCACTTT
v_call: TRBV6-1; j_call: TRBJ2-5; d_call: TRBD2; clone_size: NA; cdr3_aa: CASSAHPSGSRLIGETQYF; cdr3_nt: TGTGCCAGCAGTGCACACCCTAGCGGGAGTCGACTGATAGGAGAGACCCAGTACTTC
v_call: TRBV7-9; j_call: TRBJ2-5; d_call: NA; clone_size: few; cdr3_aa: CASTTGRETQYF; cdr3_nt: TGTGCCAGCACCACGGGGAGAGAGACCCAGTACTTC
v_call: TRBV28; j_call: TRBJ1-4; d_call: NA; clone_size: NA; cdr3_aa: CASSTRVGEKLFF; cdr3_nt: TGTGCCAGCAGCACACGCGTGGGAGAAAAACTGTTTTTT
v_call: TRBV15; j_call: TRBJ2-7; d_call: NA; clone_size: few; cdr3_aa: CATSTLRNSYEQYF; cdr3_nt: TGTGCCACCAGCACACTTAGGAACTCCTACGAGCAGTACTTC
v_call: TRBV4-2; j_call: TRBJ2-4; d_call: NA; clone_size: few; cdr3_aa: CASSQDRQISMGIQYF; cdr3_nt: TGTGCCAGCAGCCAAGATCGGCAGATATCAATGGGCATTCAGTACTTC
v_call: TRBV6-5; j_call: TRBJ1-1; d_call: TRBD1; clone_size: few; cdr3_aa: CASSYRGQGEAFF; cdr3_nt: TGTGCCAGCAGTTACCGCGGACAGGGTGAAGCTTTCTTT
v_call: TRBV6-2/TRBV6-3; j_call: TRBJ1-1; d_call: NA; clone_size: few; cdr3_aa: CASRTGNTEAFF; cdr3_nt: TGTGCCAGCAGAACAGGGAACACTGAAGCTTTCTTT
v_call: TRBV7-2; j_call: TRBJ2-5; d_call: NA; clone_size: few; cdr3_aa: CASSLASRVSETQYF; cdr3_nt: TGTGCCAGCAGCTTAGCCTCCAGGGTGTCGGAGACCCAGTACTTC
v_call: TRBV27; j_call: TRBJ1-5; d_call: NA; clone_size: NA; cdr3_aa: CASSWNQPQHF; cdr3_nt: TGTGCCAGCAGTTGGAATCAGCCCCAGCATTTT
v_call: TRBV27; j_call: TRBJ2-2; d_call: NA; clone_size: NA; cdr3_aa: CASSPAGTYTGELFF; cdr3_nt: TGTGCCAGCAGTCCCGCCGGGACATACACCGGGGAGCTGTTTTTT
v_call: TRBV11-3; j_call: TRBJ2-5; d_call: TRBD1; clone_size: few; cdr3_aa: CASSPGQGTQETQYF; cdr3_nt: TGTGCCAGCAGCCCGGGACAGGGGACTCAAGAGACCCAGTACTTC
v_call: TRBV7-6; j_call: TRBJ2-3; d_call: NA; clone_size: few; cdr3_aa: CASSLVAQKTDTQYF; cdr3_nt: TGTGCCAGCAGCTTAGTCGCACAGAAGACAGATACGCAGTATTTT
v_call: TRBV7-2; j_call: TRBJ1-5; d_call: TRBD1; clone_size: NA; cdr3_aa: CASSNNRGDQPQHF; cdr3_nt: TGTGCCAGCAGCAACAACAGGGGCGATCAGCCCCAGCATTTT
v_call: TRBV7-3; j_call: TRBJ2-2; d_call: TRBD2; clone_size: NA; cdr3_aa: CASSQNSGSLSGELFF; cdr3_nt: TGTGCCAGCAGCCAAAATAGCGGGAGTCTTTCCGGGGAGCTGTTTTTT
v_call: TRBV6-4; j_call: TRBJ2-6; d_call: NA; clone_size: few; cdr3_aa: CASSDSPGAGWANVLTF; cdr3_nt: TGTGCCAGCAGTGACTCTCCTGGGGCCGGGTGGGCCAACGTCCTGACTTTC
v_call: TRBV12-3/TRBV12-4; j_call: TRBJ1-2; d_call: NA; clone_size: NA; cdr3_aa: CASSFIRYYGYTF; cdr3_nt: TGTGCCAGCAGTTTTATACGGTACTATGGCTACACCTTC
v_call: TRBV6-1; j_call: TRBJ1-1; d_call: NA; clone_size: few; cdr3_aa: CASGRTTEAFF; cdr3_nt: TGTGCCAGCGGAAGGACCACTGAAGCTTTCTTT
v_call: TRBV28; j_call: TRBJ2-5; d_call: NA; clone_size: NA; cdr3_aa: CASSLSGGSGTQYF; cdr3_nt: TGTGCCAGCAGTTTAAGTGGAGGGTCGGGGACCCAGTACTTC
v_call: TRBV20-1; j_call: TRBJ2-7; d_call: NA; clone_size: few; cdr3_aa: CSAQTLTGTYEQYF; cdr3_nt: TGCAGTGCCCAGACCCTGACGGGAACCTACGAGCAGTACTTC
v_call: TRBV20-1; j_call: TRBJ2-5; d_call: NA; clone_size: NA; cdr3_aa: CSARVLQETQYF; cdr3_nt: TGCAGTGCTAGAGTACTCCAAGAGACCCAGTACTTC
v_call: TRBV7-2; j_call: TRBJ1-5; d_call: NA; clone_size: NA; cdr3_aa: CASSSQALSNQPQHF; cdr3_nt: TGTGCCAGCAGCTCCCAGGCCCTAAGCAATCAGCCCCAGCATTTT
v_call: TRBV6-1; j_call: TRBJ1-1; d_call: TRBD1; clone_size: few; cdr3_aa: CASSWDRGRSTEAFF; cdr3_nt: TGTGCCAGCAGCTGGGACAGGGGACGGAGTACTGAAGCTTTCTTT
v_call: TRBV12-3/TRBV12-4; j_call: TRBJ2-3; d_call: NA; clone_size: once; cdr3_aa: CASSVDGTETFTDTQYF; cdr3_nt: TGTGCCAGCAGTGTGGACGGGACCGAGACCTTCACAGATACGCAGTATTTT
v_call: TRBV20-1; j_call: TRBJ1-4; d_call: NA; clone_size: NA; cdr3_aa: CSARDTGGWEKLFF; cdr3_nt: TGCAGTGCTAGAGATACCGGGGGTTGGGAAAAACTGTTTTTT
v_call: TRBV6-5; j_call: TRBJ2-3; d_call: TRBD1; clone_size: NA; cdr3_aa: CASSYSQGAGTDTQYF; cdr3_nt: TGTGCCAGCAGTTACTCCCAGGGGGCTGGCACAGATACGCAGTATTTT
v_call: TRBV28; j_call: TRBJ1-1; d_call: NA; clone_size: few; cdr3_aa: CASSLFRGEAFF; cdr3_nt: TGTGCCAGCAGTTTATTTCGGGGGGAAGCTTTCTTT
v_call: TRBV4-3; j_call: TRBJ2-4; d_call: TRBD1; clone_size: NA; cdr3_aa: CASSQDSLDRDIQYF; cdr3_nt: TGCGCCAGCAGCCAAGATTCCCTCGACAGGGACATTCAGTACTTC
v_call: TRBV5-4; j_call: TRBJ2-3; d_call: TRBD2; clone_size: NA; cdr3_aa: CASSLGSGRGISTDTQYF; cdr3_nt: TGTGCCAGCAGCTTGGGTAGCGGGAGGGGAATAAGCACAGATACGCAGTATTTT
v_call: TRBV7-9; j_call: TRBJ2-1; d_call: NA; clone_size: NA; cdr3_aa: CASSLDPHNEQFF; cdr3_nt: TGTGCCAGCAGCCTGGACCCTCACAATGAGCAGTTCTTC
v_call: TRBV7-2; j_call: TRBJ2-2; d_call: NA; clone_size: NA; cdr3_aa: CASSLLSGNTGELFF; cdr3_nt: TGTGCCAGCAGCCTACTAAGTGGTAACACCGGGGAGCTGTTTTTT
v_call: TRBV6-5; j_call: TRBJ2-4; d_call: NA; clone_size: NA; cdr3_aa: CASSYWGSSVAKNIQYF; cdr3_nt: TGTGCCAGCAGTTACTGGGGCTCTAGCGTTGCGAAAAACATTCAGTACTTC
v_call: TRBV20-1; j_call: TRBJ2-3; d_call: TRBD1; clone_size: few; cdr3_aa: CSARGPGTGARSDTQYF; cdr3_nt: TGCAGTGCTAGAGGGCCCGGTACAGGGGCCCGGTCAGATACGCAGTATTTT
v_call: TRBV7-3; j_call: TRBJ2-3; d_call: NA; clone_size: medium-sized; cdr3_aa: CASSLLSADTQYF; cdr3_nt: TGTGCCAGCAGCTTACTTAGCGCAGATACGCAGTATTTT
v_call: TRBV30; j_call: TRBJ2-1; d_call: NA; clone_size: NA; cdr3_aa: CAWSQTVFPSNNEQFF; cdr3_nt: TGTGCCTGGAGCCAGACGGTATTCCCCTCGAACAATGAGCAGTTCTTC
v_call: TRBV20-1; j_call: TRBJ2-7; d_call: TRBD2; clone_size: NA; cdr3_aa: CSASLVQTSGRGEQYF; cdr3_nt: TGCAGTGCTAGTTTGGTCCAGACTAGCGGGAGGGGCGAGCAGTACTTC
v_call: TRBV20-1; j_call: TRBJ2-1; d_call: TRBD2; clone_size: few; cdr3_aa: CSARNPGLAVNEQFF; cdr3_nt: TGCAGTGCTAGGAATCCGGGACTAGCGGTGAATGAGCAGTTCTTC
v_call: TRBV29-1; j_call: TRBJ2-2; d_call: NA; clone_size: once; cdr3_aa: CSATDRGGIDTGELFF; cdr3_nt: TGCAGCGCAACCGACCGGGGCGGTATCGACACCGGGGAGCTGTTTTTT
v_call: TRBV7-8; j_call: TRBJ2-7; d_call: TRBD2; clone_size: NA; cdr3_aa: CASRPLAGGNSYEQYF; cdr3_nt: TGTGCCAGCAGACCTCTAGCGGGAGGCAACTCCTACGAGCAGTACTTC